These 17 T cell receptor beta chains were all obtained from the same sample, sequenced in a study of post-analysis software for immune sequencing data. These TCRs' antigens remain unknown. Study-wide findings and caveats: Patients had higher frequencies than controls of a handful of TRBV segments, including TRBV5-6, TRBV5-1 and TRBV20-1.

Incorporated into the TCR beta cDNA libraries were unique molecular identifiers, which served to reduce PCR and sequencing biases. TCRdb used MiXCR to reprocess the PCR reads, holding one entry per CDR3 protein. Altogether about 770,000 distinct CDR3 sequences are present, just over 45% being singletons, with the ten largest covering around 4.7%. The specimen was blood. The receptor source for this set is a girl between 5 and 17 years old with multiple sclerosis.

V gene TRBV28 combines with J gene TRBJ2-7, with D hard to call. The V gene lost 6 bases and the J gene lost 2 bases, with 14 bases spanning the gap. The CDR3 loop spans 14 amino acids. CDR1 is MDHEN and CDR2 is SYDVKM in the germline V gene. The CDR3 DNA follows: TGTGCCAGCAGGTTAAGGTCTCACCCCTACGAGCAGTACTTC. Protein: CASRLRSHPYEQYF. The whole variable domain, remainder taken from reference TRBV28 and TRBJ2-7, is DVKVTQSSRYLVKRTGEKVFLECVQDMDHENMFWYRQDPGLGLRLIYFSYDVKMKEKGDIPEGYSVSREKKERFSLILESASTNQTSMYLCASRLRSHPYEQYFGPGTRLTVT.

This sequence joins TRBV20-1 and TRBJ1-4; TRBD1 matches at 12 bases. Germline CDR1 and CDR2: DFQATT and SNEGSKA (reference sequence). This CDR3 is built from 17 residues. J lost 7 bases, V lost 0 bases, and 9 bases had no gene match. This CDR3 reads CSARDRGQGARGEKLFF. The CDR3, as DNA: TGCAGTGCTAGAGATAGGGGACAGGGGGCGAGAGGTGAAAAACTGTTTTTT.

This clonotype was recorded at least ten times. The rearrangement joins TRBV6-5 to TRBJ1-2; TRBD1 matches at 11 bases. In germline, CDR1 is MNHEY, CDR2 SVGAGI. V lost 6 bases and J lost 2; bases outside the gene matches: 2. The CDR3 covers 14 residues. The CDR3 spells CASSRTGGNYGYTF. DNA of the CDR3: TGTGCCAGCAGCCGGACAGGGGGCAACTATGGCTACACCTTC.

The chain recombines TRBV29-1 with TRBJ2-1, with TRBD2 matching 8 bases. Germline values: CDR1 SQVTM, CDR2 ANQGSEA. Losses at the gene ends were 4 bases for V and 7 bases for J; bases not matched to a gene: 9. The length of the CDR3 is 14 residues. The CDR3 sequence: CSVVLGTRINEQFF. The CDR3 region has the DNA TGCAGCGTTGTCCTAGGGACTAGAATTAATGAGCAGTTCTTC.

This clonotype was seen a single time. V is TRBV27 and J is TRBJ2-3, with TRBD2 matching over 11 bases. This CDR3 has 14 residues. Germline V gives CDR1 MNHEY, CDR2 SMNVEV (reference sequence). V lost 4 bases and J lost 10; bases outside the gene matches: 7. The CDR3 is CASSSLAGGPAQYF. The DNA of the CDR3 is TGTGCCAGCAGTTCCCTAGCGGGAGGTCCCGCGCAGTATTTT.

The chain couples TRBV27 to TRBJ2-7; D remains ambiguous. Trimming cost V 2 bases and J 4 bases, with 12 bases left between them. Germline values: CDR1 MNHEY, CDR2 SMNVEV (reference sequence). The CDR3 totals 14 residues. This CDR3 reads CASSLIPGRYEQYF. Written as DNA, the CDR3 is TGTGCCAGCAGTTTAATCCCGGGTCGGTACGAGCAGTACTTC.

The table lists this clonotype with a count of one. V and J are TRBV5-1 and TRBJ2-3; no clear D gene. The germline gives CDR1 SGHRS, CDR2 YFSETQ. Trimming shortened V by 6 bases and J by 4 bases, and 15 bases separated the two germline ends. This CDR3 has 14 residues. The CDR3 spells CASNWEGLADTQYF. The CDR3 nucleotides read TGCGCCAGCAACTGGGAAGGGTTAGCAGATACGCAGTATTTT.

The chain couples TRBV15 to TRBJ2-7; either TRBD1 or TRBD2 may supply D (5 bases each). Germline loops: CDR1 LNHNV, CDR2 YYDKDF (reference sequence). The ends were cut back, 3 bases at V and 6 bases at J, with 12 bases in the middle. The CDR3 runs to 13 residues. The CDR3: CATSRFGAPEQYF. CDR3 bases: TGTGCCACCAGCAGGTTCGGGGCTCCCGAGCAGTACTTC.

This chain uses TRBV6-5 with TRBJ2-1; D not resolved. V gave up 2 bases and J gave up 8 bases, with 22 bases separating them. The germline V gene has CDR1 MNHEY and CDR2 SVGAGI. The CDR3 loop spans 17 amino acids. The chain's CDR3 is CASSYGREKRTQDEQFF. The CDR3 coding sequence is TGTGCCAGCAGTTACGGCCGAGAGAAACGAACCCAGGATGAGCAGTTCTTC.

To note about this clonotype: Relative to the germline gene, one junction end is altered; a read error may explain this. V is TRBV5-1 and J is TRBJ2-5; 8 bases line up with TRBD1. This CDR3 is built from 13 residues. CDR1 is SGHRS and CDR2 is YFSETQ in the germline V gene. The DNA of the CDR3 is TGTGCCAGCAGCTTAGGGGACAGGGAGACCCAGTACTTC. Protein sequence: CASSLGDRETQYF.

This chain links TRBV3-1 with TRBJ2-2; D perhaps matches TRBD2 (6 bases). Germline V CDR1 and CDR2: LGHDT, YNNKEL (reference sequence). The CDR3 runs to 15 residues. V lost 4 bases to trimming and J lost 4 bases, with 13 bases between them. The CDR3 region is CASSRRVGATGELFF. DNA for the CDR3: TGTGCCAGCAGCCGGAGGGTCGGGGCCACCGGGGAGCTGTTTTTT. The entire variable domain, with the rest obtained from reference TRBV3-1 and TRBJ2-2, is as follows: DTAVSQTPKYLVTQMGNDKSIKCEQNLGHDTMYWYKQDSKKFLKIMFSYNNKELIINETVPNRFSPKSPDKAHLNLHINSLELGDSAVYFCASSRRVGATGELFFGEGSRLTVL.

This clonotype is a singleton in its sample. The chain combines TRBV24-1 with TRBJ2-1, with TRBD2 matching 7 bases. CDR1 KGHDR and CDR2 SFDVKD come from the germline V gene. V dropped 6 bases and J dropped 9; count of bases not matched to a gene: 19. The CDR3 runs 17 residues. The CDR3 is CATSTRAEAGEEGEQFF. The CDR3 nucleotides are TGTGCCACCAGTACCAGGGCGGAGGCGGGAGAAGAGGGTGAGCAGTTCTTC.

As concerns this clonotype: Its ends do not fully match the called genes, so a read error is possible. J is TRBJ2-7 and V is TRBV20-1; D not resolved. This CDR3 spans 11 amino acids. Germline V gene data show CDR1 as DFQATT and CDR2 as SNEGSKA (reference sequence). This CDR3 is CGATASSEQYF. The CDR3 region has the DNA TGCGGTGCTACGGCCTCTAGCGAGCAGTACTTC.

This chain links TRBV7-9 with TRBJ1-1, with D tentatively TRBD1 (6 bases). The V gene lost 4 bases and the J gene lost 0 bases, with 12 bases spanning the gap. The CDR3 is 15 residues long. Germline-derived CDR1 and CDR2 are SEHNR and FQNEAQ (reference sequence). Here the CDR3 DNA reads TGTGCCAGCAGCTGGCAGGGGACCTTGAACACTGAAGCTTTCTTT. Translation gives CASSWQGTLNTEAFF.

The CDR3 coding sequence is TGTGCCAGCAGCTTAGGGGATCGTAAACTGTTTTTT. Translation gives CASSLGDRKLFF. The chain employs TRBV7-9 and TRBJ1-4, with D unresolved. With 1 base removed from V and 11 bases from J, the gap between germline ends came to 8 bases. The CDR3 sequence is 12 residues long. CDR1 and CDR2 from the germline V gene are SEHNR and FQNEAQ (reference sequence).

The chain uses TRBV12-3 or TRBV12-4 and TRBJ2-3; 7 bases are a match to TRBD2. V lost 1 base and J lost 4; bases outside the gene matches: 11. The length of the CDR3 is 17 residues. CDR3 amino acids: CASSLDMAGVRSDTQYF. In nucleotides, the CDR3 is TGTGCCAGCAGTTTAGATATGGCGGGAGTGAGGTCAGATACGCAGTATTTT.

This clonotype has a handful of counts. This chain links TRBV6-2 or TRBV6-3 with TRBJ2-5, with a tentative D call TRBD1 (6 bases). The germline gives CDR1 MNHEY, CDR2 SVGEGT. The CDR3 length is 14 residues. V shed 5 bases and J shed 2 bases, with 12 bases lying between them. This CDR3 reads CASSTRDTQETQYF. As DNA, the CDR3 is TGTGCCAGCAGTACGAGGGACACACAAGAGACCCAGTACTTC.